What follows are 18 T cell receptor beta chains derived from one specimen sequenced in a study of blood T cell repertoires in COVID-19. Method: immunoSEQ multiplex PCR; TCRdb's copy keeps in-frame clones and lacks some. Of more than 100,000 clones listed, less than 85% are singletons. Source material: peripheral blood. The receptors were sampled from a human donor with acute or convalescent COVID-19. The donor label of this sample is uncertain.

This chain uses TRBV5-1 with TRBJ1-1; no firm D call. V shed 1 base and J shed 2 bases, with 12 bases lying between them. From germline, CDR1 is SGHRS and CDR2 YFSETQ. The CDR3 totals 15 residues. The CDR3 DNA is TGCGCCAGCAGCTTGTCCGTCAGCGGTAACACTGAAGCTTTCTTT. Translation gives CASSLSVSGNTEAFF. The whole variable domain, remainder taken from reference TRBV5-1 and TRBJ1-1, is KAGVTQTPRYLIKTRGQQVTLSCSPISGHRSVSWYQQTPGQGLQFLFEYFSETQRNKGNFPGRFSGRQFSNSRSEMNVSTLELGDSALYLCASSLSVSGNTEAFFGQGTRLTVV.

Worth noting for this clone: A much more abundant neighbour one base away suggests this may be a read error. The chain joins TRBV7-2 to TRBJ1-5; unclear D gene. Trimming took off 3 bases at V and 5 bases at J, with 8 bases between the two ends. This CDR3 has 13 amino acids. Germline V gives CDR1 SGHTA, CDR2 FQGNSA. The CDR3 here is CASSFDGDQPQHF. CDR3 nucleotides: TGTGCCAGCAGCTTCGACGGGGATCAGCCCCAGCATTTT.

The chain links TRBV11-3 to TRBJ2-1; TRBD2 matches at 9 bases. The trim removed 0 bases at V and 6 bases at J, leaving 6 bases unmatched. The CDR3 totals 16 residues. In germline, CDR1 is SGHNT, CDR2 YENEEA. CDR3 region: CASSLDSGLAINEQFF. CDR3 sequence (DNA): TGTGCCAGCAGCTTAGATTCCGGACTAGCGATCAATGAGCAGTTCTTC.

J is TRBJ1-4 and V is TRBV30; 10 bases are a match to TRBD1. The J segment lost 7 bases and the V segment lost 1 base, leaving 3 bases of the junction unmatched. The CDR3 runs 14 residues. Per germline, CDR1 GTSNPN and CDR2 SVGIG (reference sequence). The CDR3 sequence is CAWSGDRGSEKLFF. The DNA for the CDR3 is TGTGCCTGGAGTGGGGACAGGGGAAGTGAAAAACTGTTTTTT.

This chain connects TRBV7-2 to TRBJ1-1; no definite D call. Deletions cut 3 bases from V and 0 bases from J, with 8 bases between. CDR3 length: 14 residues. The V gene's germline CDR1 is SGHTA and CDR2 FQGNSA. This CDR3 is CASSFHSMNTEAFF. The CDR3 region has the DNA TGTGCCAGCAGCTTTCACTCCATGAACACTGAAGCTTTCTTT.

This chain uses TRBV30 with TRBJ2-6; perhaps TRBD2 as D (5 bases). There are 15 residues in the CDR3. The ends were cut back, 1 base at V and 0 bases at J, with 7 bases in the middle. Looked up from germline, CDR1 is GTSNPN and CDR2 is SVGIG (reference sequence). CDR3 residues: CAWSAGNSGANVLTF. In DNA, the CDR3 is TGTGCCTGGAGTGCGGGGAACTCTGGGGCCAACGTCCTGACTTTC.

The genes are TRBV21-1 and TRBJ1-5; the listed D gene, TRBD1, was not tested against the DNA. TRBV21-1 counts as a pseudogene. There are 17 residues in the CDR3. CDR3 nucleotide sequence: TGTGCCAGCAGGGGCGACAGGCCCTTTTATAGCAATCAGCCCCAGCATTTT. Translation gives CASRGDRPFYSNQPQHF.

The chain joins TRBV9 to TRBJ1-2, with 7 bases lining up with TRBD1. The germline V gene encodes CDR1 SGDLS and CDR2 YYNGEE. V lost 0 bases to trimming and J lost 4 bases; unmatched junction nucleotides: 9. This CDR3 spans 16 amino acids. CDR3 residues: CASSVGRTGYGYGYTF. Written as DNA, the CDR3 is TGTGCCAGCAGCGTAGGGAGGACAGGCTATGGCTATGGCTACACCTTC.

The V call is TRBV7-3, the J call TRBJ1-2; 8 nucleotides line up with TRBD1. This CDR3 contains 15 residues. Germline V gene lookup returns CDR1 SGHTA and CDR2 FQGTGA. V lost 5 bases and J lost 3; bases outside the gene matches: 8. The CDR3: CASSPVGQGDYGYTF. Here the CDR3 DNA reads TGTGCCAGCAGCCCAGTTGGACAGGGTGACTATGGCTACACCTTC.

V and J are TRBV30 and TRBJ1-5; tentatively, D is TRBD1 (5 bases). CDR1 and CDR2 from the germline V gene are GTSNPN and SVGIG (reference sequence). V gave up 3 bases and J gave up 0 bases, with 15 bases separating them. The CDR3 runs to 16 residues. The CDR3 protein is CAWSSSGTYSNQPQHF. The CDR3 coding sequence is TGTGCCTGGAGCTCGTCAGGGACTTATAGCAATCAGCCCCAGCATTTT.

Here the CDR3 DNA reads TGTGCCAGCAGGCCGGGACAGGAACGCTATGGCTACACCTTC. It specifies CASRPGQERYGYTF. V is TRBV6-5 and J is TRBJ1-2; TRBD1 matches at 8 bases. The CDR3 spans 14 residues. The germline CDR1 and CDR2 sequences are MNHEY and SVGAGI. J lost 4 bases, V lost 6 bases, and 7 bases had no gene match.

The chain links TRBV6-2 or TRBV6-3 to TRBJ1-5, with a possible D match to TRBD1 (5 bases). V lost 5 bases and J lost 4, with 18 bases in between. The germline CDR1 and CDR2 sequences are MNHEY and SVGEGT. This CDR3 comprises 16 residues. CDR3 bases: TGTGCCAGCAGTGAGGGGAGGGGCCCCAGAAATCAGCCCCAGCATTTT. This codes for CASSEGRGPRNQPQHF.

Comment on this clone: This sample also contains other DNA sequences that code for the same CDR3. Written as DNA, the CDR3 is TGCGCCAGCAGCTTGGCACAGGGAAACACTGAAGCTTTCTTT. Protein product: CASSLAQGNTEAFF. The chain joins TRBV5-1 to TRBJ1-1; possibly TRBD1 for D (6 bases). Germline CDR1 reads SGHRS; CDR2 reads YFSETQ. The CDR3 covers 14 residues. The V end lost 0 bases, the J end lost 2 bases, and 8 bases lay between the germline ends.

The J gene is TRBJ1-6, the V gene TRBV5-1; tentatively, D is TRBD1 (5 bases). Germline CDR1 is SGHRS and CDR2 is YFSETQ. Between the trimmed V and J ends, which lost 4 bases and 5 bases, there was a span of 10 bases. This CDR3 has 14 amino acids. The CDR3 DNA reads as TGCGCCAGCAGCGCAGGACAAAATAATTCACCCCTCCACTTT. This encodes CASSAGQNNSPLHF.

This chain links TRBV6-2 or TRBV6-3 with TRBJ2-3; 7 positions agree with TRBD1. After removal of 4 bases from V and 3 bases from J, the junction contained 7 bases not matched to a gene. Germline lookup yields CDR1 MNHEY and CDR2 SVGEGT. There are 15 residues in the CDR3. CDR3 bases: TGTGCCAGCAGTTTTCGACAGGGTGAGACAGATACGCAGTATTTT. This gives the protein CASSFRQGETDTQYF.

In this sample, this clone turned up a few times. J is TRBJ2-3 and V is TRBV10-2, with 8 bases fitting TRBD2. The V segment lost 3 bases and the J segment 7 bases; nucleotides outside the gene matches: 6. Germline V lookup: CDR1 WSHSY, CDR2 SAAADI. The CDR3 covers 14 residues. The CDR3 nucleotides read TGCGCCAGCAGTGAACCGGGACTAGGGTATACGCAGTATTTT. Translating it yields CASSEPGLGYTQYF.

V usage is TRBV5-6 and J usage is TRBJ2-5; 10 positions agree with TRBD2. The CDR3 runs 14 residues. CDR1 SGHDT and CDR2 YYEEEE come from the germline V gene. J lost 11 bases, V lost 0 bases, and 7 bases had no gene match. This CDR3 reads CASSLDVAGGSQYF. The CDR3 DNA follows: TGTGCCAGCAGCTTGGATGTAGCGGGGGGTTCTCAGTACTTC.

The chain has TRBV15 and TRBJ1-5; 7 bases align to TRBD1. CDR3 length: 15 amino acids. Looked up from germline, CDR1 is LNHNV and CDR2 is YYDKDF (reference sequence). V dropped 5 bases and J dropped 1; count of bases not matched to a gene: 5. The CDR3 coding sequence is TGTGCCACCAGCGGGACAGTTAACAGCAATCAGCCCCAGCATTTT. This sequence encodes CATSGTVNSNQPQHF.